Following are 18 T cell receptor beta chains from one sample sequenced in a study of blood T cell repertoires in COVID-19. Libraries were prepared by immunoSEQ multiplex PCR; TCRdb keeps only in-frame clonotypes and omits some of them. The sample shows roughly 240,000 clones, approximately 80% of them seen only once. Input material: peripheral blood. Receptors were obtained from a woman in her sixties or seventies with acute or convalescent COVID-19.

V is TRBV4-3 and J is TRBJ2-3; possibly TRBD1 for D (6 bases). Deletions cut 2 bases from V and 2 bases from J, with 14 bases between. The CDR3 is made up of 16 amino acids. Germline V gene sequence: CDR1 LGHNA, CDR2 YSLEER. The CDR3 is CASSQRGTADTDTQYF. The CDR3 bases are TGCGCCAGCAGCCAAAGGGGGACCGCGGACACAGATACGCAGTATTTT.

This chain links TRBV28 with TRBJ1-1; 7 nucleotides match TRBD1. Germline V gives CDR1 MDHEN, CDR2 SYDVKM. This CDR3 is 16 amino acids long. J lost 1 base, V lost 3 bases, and 8 bases had no gene match. The CDR3 region is CASSFMAGGTNTEAFF. The CDR3, as DNA: TGTGCCAGCAGTTTTATGGCAGGGGGAACGAACACTGAAGCTTTCTTT.

The chain uses TRBV18 and TRBJ2-7; 7 nucleotides agree with TRBD2. The germline V gene encodes CDR1 KGHSH and CDR2 LQKENI. This CDR3 has 15 amino acids. V gave up 3 bases and J gave up 1 base; unmatched junction bases: 6. The CDR3 DNA sequence: TGTGCCAGCTCACCCTCGGGCGGGGGTTCCTACGAGCAGTACTTC. It encodes CASSPSGGGSYEQYF.

The chain has TRBV18 and TRBJ1-2, with a possible D match to TRBD1 (6 bases). This CDR3 has 13 amino acids. The ends were cut back, 3 bases at V and 7 bases at J, with 12 bases in the middle. The V gene's germline CDR1 is KGHSH and CDR2 LQKENI. In nucleotides, the CDR3 is TGTGCCAGCTCACCCGTGGACAGCTCTGGCTACACCTTC. Translated: CASSPVDSSGYTF. The whole variable domain, remainder taken from reference TRBV18 and TRBJ1-2, is NAGVMQNPRHLVRRRGQEARLRCSPMKGHSHVYWYRQLPEEGLKFMVYLQKENIIDESGMPKERFSAEFPKEGPSILRIQQVVRGDSAAYFCASSPVDSSGYTFGSGTRLTVV.

The CDR3: CASSLLSGGYNEQFF. In DNA, the CDR3 is TGTGCCAGCAGCCTATTATCGGGGGGCTACAATGAGCAGTTCTTC. The V gene is TRBV11-3, the J gene TRBJ2-1, with 7 nucleotides matching TRBD2. Germline CDR1 reads SGHNT; CDR2 reads YENEEA. The CDR3 length is 15 residues. V shed 5 bases and J 3 bases; nucleotides not matched to a gene: 7.

The chain uses TRBV3-1 (or the pseudogene TRBV3-2) and TRBJ1-5, with 9 bases that match TRBD1. V shed 3 bases, J shed 6 bases, and the junction held 6 bases outside the gene matches. The CDR3 sequence is 15 residues long. The germline V gene encodes CDR1 LGHDT and CDR2 YNNKEL (reference sequence). This CDR3 reads CASSQTTGGGQPQHF. The CDR3 DNA sequence: TGTGCCAGCAGCCAGACTACAGGGGGCGGTCAGCCCCAGCATTTT.

This clone was recorded once. CDR3 coding DNA: TGCGCCAGCAGTCACGGCAGGGACACTGAAGCTTTCTTT. Residues: CASSHGRDTEAFF. The gene calls are TRBV23-1 and TRBJ1-1; D might be TRBD1 (5 bases). TRBV23-1 is reported as an ORF; its role is uncertain. The CDR3 extends over 13 amino acids. The V end was cut by 3 bases, the J end by 3 bases, with 8 bases between.

The V and J genes are TRBV6-2 or TRBV6-3 and TRBJ1-5; a possible D gene is TRBD1 (6 bases). Germline V gives CDR1 MNHEY, CDR2 SVGEGT. Deletions cut 2 bases from V and 4 bases from J, with 9 bases between. This CDR3 spans 14 amino acids. The CDR3: CASSYPGENQPQHF. CDR3 nucleotides: TGTGCCAGCAGTTACCCAGGGGAGAATCAGCCCCAGCATTTT.

The V and J genes are TRBV2 and TRBJ1-2, with 7 bases fitting TRBD1. The V and J ends lost 6 bases and 4 bases, in that order; junction bases with no gene match: 8. The CDR3 contains 14 residues. The germline gives CDR1 SNHLY, CDR2 FYNNEI. CDR3 loop: CASRELGQVYGYTF. In DNA form, the CDR3 reads TGTGCCAGCAGGGAACTCGGACAGGTCTATGGCTACACCTTC.

The chain carries TRBV11-2 and TRBJ1-1; D uncertain. The CDR3 has 14 residues. Trimming took 2 bases from V and 0 from J, leaving 7 bases between them. Germline lookup yields CDR1 SGHAT and CDR2 FQNNGV. CDR3 in DNA: TGTGCCAGCAGCTTATTTACACTGAACACTGAAGCTTTCTTT. This translates into CASSLFTLNTEAFF.

The rearrangement joins TRBV18 to TRBJ2-3; D possibly corresponds to TRBD2 (7 bases). Germline V gene data show CDR1 as KGHSH and CDR2 as LQKENI. CDR3 length: 16 amino acids. V was pared by 3 bases and J by 6 bases, with 19 bases between. The CDR3 is CASSPLGAGAPDTQYF. CDR3 DNA: TGTGCCAGCTCACCTTTAGGGGCGGGGGCACCGGATACGCAGTATTTT.

J is TRBJ1-1 and V is TRBV4-2; unclear D gene. Per the germline V gene, CDR1 is LGHNA and CDR2 is YNFKEQ. Trimming shortened V by 7 bases and J by 0 bases, and 18 bases separated the two germline ends. CDR3 length equals 16 residues. CDR3 coding DNA: TGTGCCAGCACCCTTAACGCGGGCCCAATGAACACTGAAGCTTTCTTT. Its translation: CASTLNAGPMNTEAFF.

The rearrangement links TRBV5-1 to TRBJ2-6, with D hard to call. V lost 0 bases to trimming and J lost 4 bases, with 8 bases between them. CDR3 length: 15 residues. CDR1 is SGHRS and CDR2 is YFSETQ in the germline V gene. The CDR3 bases are TGCGCCAGCAGCTTGGATGTTATCGGGGCCAACGTCCTGACTTTC. This sequence encodes CASSLDVIGANVLTF.

Many counts were recorded for this clone. V gene TRBV5-1 combines with J gene TRBJ1-1, with D possibly TRBD1 on 6 matching bases. The V gene's germline CDR1 is SGHRS and CDR2 YFSETQ. The CDR3 covers 14 residues. With 4 bases removed from V and 4 bases from J, the gap between germline ends came to 14 bases. The CDR3 DNA sequence: TGCGCCAGCAGCGATACAGGGAGCACCACTGAAGCTTTCTTT. Amino acids: CASSDTGSTTEAFF.

V and J are TRBV9 and TRBJ1-3, with 7 nucleotides matching TRBD1. From germline, CDR1 is SGDLS and CDR2 YYNGEE. The CDR3 extends over 16 amino acids. With V trimmed by 3 bases and J by 0 bases, 6 bases remained unmatched. The CDR3, as DNA: TGTGCCAGCAGCGCGGACAGGCTTATCTCTGGAAACACCATATATTTT. Protein product: CASSADRLISGNTIYF.

The count of this clone is one. The chain joins TRBV5-1 to TRBJ2-1; D is possibly TRBD1 (6 bases). There are 13 residues in the CDR3. From germline, CDR1 is SGHRS and CDR2 YFSETQ. V gave up 2 bases and J gave up 10 bases, with 13 bases separating them. This CDR3 is CASSFSTGQEQFF. For the CDR3, the DNA is TGCGCCAGCAGCTTTTCTACAGGGCAGGAGCAGTTCTTC.

This chain connects TRBV9 to TRBJ2-1; 13 bases agree with TRBD2. The V gene end was trimmed by 2 bases and the J gene end by 7 bases; junction bases not matched to a gene: 9. The CDR3 runs 17 residues. Germline V CDR1 and CDR2: SGDLS, YYNGEE. CDR3 protein: CASSVGDTSGGANEQFF. CDR3 in DNA: TGTGCCAGCAGCGTCGGGGACACTAGCGGGGGGGCAAATGAGCAGTTCTTC.

The CDR3 loop is CASSEGTGGYTEAFF. In DNA, the CDR3 is TGTGCCAGCAGTGAAGGGACAGGGGGTTACACTGAAGCTTTCTTT. The V gene is TRBV6-1, the J gene TRBJ1-1, with 10 bases lining up with TRBD1. This CDR3 has 15 amino acids. V was pared by 1 base and J by 3 bases, with 2 bases of the junction left unmatched. The germline CDR1 and CDR2 sequences are MNHNS and SASEGT.